The rows below give T cell receptor beta chains drawn from one sample of a study of CD8+ T cells in alopecia areata. The protocol was immunoSEQ multiplex PCR, while the TCRdb copy is restricted to in-frame clones and leaves out a portion. The table includes 150,000 to 200,000 clones, roughly 60% detected once. The sequencing input was CD4+ T cells sorted from blood. These receptors came from a human donor in good health. CDR3s include the opening cysteine and the closing phenylalanine or tryptophan. Each record gives: V gene, clone size, J gene, D gene, CDR3 protein, CDR3 DNA. The D gene is left open where the match is weak. Not every row has a clone size; where given, it reads once, few, many or a size class.

V: TRBV19; size: -; J: TRBJ1-2; D: -; CDR3: CASSIRGPPSGGYTF; DNA: TGTGCCAGTAGTATACGGGGACCGCCATCGGGTGGCTACACCTTC
V: TRBV5-4; size: once; J: TRBJ2-5; D: -; CDR3: CASSWESQETQYF; DNA: TGTGCCAGCAGCTGGGAGTCCCAAGAGACCCAGTACTTC
V: TRBV2; size: -; J: TRBJ2-7; D: -; CDR3: CASRVGLVDEQYF; DNA: TGTGCCAGCAGGGTGGGACTTGTAGACGAGCAGTACTTC
V: TRBV4-1; size: -; J: TRBJ1-2; D: -; CDR3: CASSQDRGGTGSWAGYTF; DNA: TGCGCCAGCAGCCAAGATCGAGGTGGAACAGGGTCATGGGCTGGCTACACCTTC
V: TRBV29-1; size: -; J: TRBJ1-5; D: -; CDR3: CSVEGTVGNQPQHF; DNA: TGCAGCGTTGAAGGGACAGTGGGCAATCAGCCCCAGCATTTT
V: TRBV6-5; size: -; J: TRBJ2-2; D: TRBD1; CDR3: CASSYGQGREGGELFF; DNA: TGTGCCAGCAGTTACGGACAGGGAAGAGAAGGCGGGGAGCTGTTTTTT
V: TRBV18; size: -; J: TRBJ2-1; D: TRBD1; CDR3: CASSPRTGRNEQFF; DNA: TGTGCCAGCTCACCACGGACAGGGCGCAATGAGCAGTTCTTC
V: TRBV2; size: -; J: TRBJ2-3; D: TRBD2; CDR3: CASRTSDTDTQYF; DNA: TGTGCCAGCAGGACTAGCGACACAGATACGCAGTATTTT
V: TRBV27; size: -; J: TRBJ2-7; D: -; CDR3: CASSLKPRQRAPYEQYF; DNA: TGTGCCAGCAGTTTAAAGCCCCGACAGCGGGCACCCTACGAGCAGTACTTC
V: TRBV7-2; size: -; J: TRBJ2-4; D: -; CDR3: CASSLVFRGVAKNIQYF; DNA: TGTGCCAGCAGCTTAGTGTTCCGCGGGGTAGCCAAAAACATTCAGTACTTC
V: TRBV13; size: -; J: TRBJ1-2; D: -; CDR3: CASSYQDRPGYGYTF; DNA: TGTGCCAGCAGCTATCAAGACAGGCCTGGCTATGGCTACACCTTC
V: TRBV5-1; size: -; J: TRBJ2-2; D: -; CDR3: CASSLSLRAAWAPGELFF; DNA: TGCGCCAGCAGCTTGAGTCTGCGGGCCGCCTGGGCCCCCGGGGAGCTGTTTTTT
V: TRBV28; size: -; J: TRBJ2-5; D: -; CDR3: CASSLFRETQYF; DNA: TGTGCCAGCAGTTTATTCAGAGAGACCCAGTACTTC
V: TRBV30; size: -; J: TRBJ2-7; D: -; CDR3: CAWRVVYEQYF; DNA: TGTGCCTGGAGGGTCGTGTACGAGCAGTACTTC
V: TRBV29-1; size: -; J: TRBJ2-1; D: TRBD1; CDR3: CSVRPPGQGKDNEQFF; DNA: TGCAGCGTTCGGCCCCCAGGACAGGGTAAAGACAATGAGCAGTTCTTC
V: TRBV7-9; size: -; J: TRBJ1-1; D: -; CDR3: CASRGDQGMNTEAFF; DNA: TGTGCCAGCAGGGGTGATCAGGGAATGAACACTGAAGCTTTCTTT
V: TRBV29-1; size: few; J: TRBJ2-7; D: TRBD1; CDR3: CSVVLPQGAIYEQYF; DNA: TGCAGCGTTGTACTCCCGCAGGGGGCAATCTACGAGCAGTACTTC
V: TRBV6-6; size: -; J: TRBJ1-5; D: -; CDR3: CASSYERVSNQPQHF; DNA: TGTGCCAGCAGTTACGAGCGGGTTAGCAATCAGCCCCAGCATTTT
V: TRBV7-9; size: -; J: TRBJ2-5; D: -; CDR3: CASSLADWYQETQYF; DNA: TGTGCCAGCAGCTTAGCAGATTGGTACCAAGAGACCCAGTACTTC
V: TRBV11-2; size: -; J: TRBJ2-7; D: TRBD1; CDR3: CASRPAGQGSSEQYF; DNA: TGTGCCAGCAGACCTGCGGGACAGGGGTCGAGTGAGCAGTACTTC
V: TRBV29-1; size: few; J: TRBJ2-7; D: -; CDR3: CSVEDLHPGTSRYEQYF; DNA: TGCAGCGTTGAAGATCTTCACCCCGGGACTTCCCGCTACGAGCAGTACTTC
V: TRBV20-1; size: few; J: TRBJ2-7; D: -; CDR3: CSAHLQYF; DNA: TGCAGTGCCCACTTGCAGTACTTC